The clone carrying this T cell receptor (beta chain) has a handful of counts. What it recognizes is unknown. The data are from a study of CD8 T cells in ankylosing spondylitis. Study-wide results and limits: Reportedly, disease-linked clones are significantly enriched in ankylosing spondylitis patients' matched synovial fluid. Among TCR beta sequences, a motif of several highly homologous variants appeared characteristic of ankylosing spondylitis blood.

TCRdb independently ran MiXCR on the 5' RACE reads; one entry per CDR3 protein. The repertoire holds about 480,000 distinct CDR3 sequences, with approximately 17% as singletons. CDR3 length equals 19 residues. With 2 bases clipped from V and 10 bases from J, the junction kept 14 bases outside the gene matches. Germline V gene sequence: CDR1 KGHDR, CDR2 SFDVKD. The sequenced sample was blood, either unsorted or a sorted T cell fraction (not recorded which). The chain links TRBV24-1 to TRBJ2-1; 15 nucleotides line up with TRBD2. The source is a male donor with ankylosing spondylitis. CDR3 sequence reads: CATSDSSTKGTSGGSEQFF. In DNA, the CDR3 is TGTGCCACCAGTGATTCCTCCACAAAGGGGACTAGCGGGGGGTCGGAGCAGTTCTTC.